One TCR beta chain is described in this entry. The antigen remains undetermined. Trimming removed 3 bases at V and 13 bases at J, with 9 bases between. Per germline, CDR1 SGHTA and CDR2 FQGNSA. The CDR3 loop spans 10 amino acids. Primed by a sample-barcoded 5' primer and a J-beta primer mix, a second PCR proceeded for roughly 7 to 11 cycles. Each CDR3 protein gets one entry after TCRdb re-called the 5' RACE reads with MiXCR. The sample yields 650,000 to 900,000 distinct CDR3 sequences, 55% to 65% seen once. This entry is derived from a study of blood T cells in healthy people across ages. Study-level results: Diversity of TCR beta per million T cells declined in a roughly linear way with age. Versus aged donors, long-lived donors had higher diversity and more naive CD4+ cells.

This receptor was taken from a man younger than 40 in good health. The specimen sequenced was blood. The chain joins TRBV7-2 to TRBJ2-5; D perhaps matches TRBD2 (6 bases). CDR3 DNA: TGTGCCAGCAGCTTGGGGGGACGGTACTTC. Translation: CASSLGGRYF.